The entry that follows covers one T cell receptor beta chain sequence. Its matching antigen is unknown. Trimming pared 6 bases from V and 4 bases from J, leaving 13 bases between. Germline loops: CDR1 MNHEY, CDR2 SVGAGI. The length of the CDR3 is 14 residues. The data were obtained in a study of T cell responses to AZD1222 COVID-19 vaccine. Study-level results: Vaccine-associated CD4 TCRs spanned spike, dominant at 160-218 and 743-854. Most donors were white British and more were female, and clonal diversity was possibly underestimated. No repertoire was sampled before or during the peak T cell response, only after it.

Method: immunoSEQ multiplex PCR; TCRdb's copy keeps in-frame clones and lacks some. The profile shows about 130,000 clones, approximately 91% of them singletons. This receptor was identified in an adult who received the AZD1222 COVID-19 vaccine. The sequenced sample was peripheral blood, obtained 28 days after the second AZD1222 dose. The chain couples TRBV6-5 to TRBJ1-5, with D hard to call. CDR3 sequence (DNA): TGTGCCAGCAGCGGGTACGAGGGAAATCAGCCCCAGCATTTT. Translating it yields CASSGYEGNQPQHF.